Listed here are 21 T cell receptor beta chains from one sample, sequenced in a study of blood T cell repertoires in COVID-19 (dated by TCRdb to 2018 to 2020). The library was produced with the immunoSEQ multiplex PCR assay. As stored in TCRdb, this immuneACCESS dataset retains in-frame rearrangements with V and J assigned. A fraction of the clones does not appear; measured against another copy, unresolved V genes explain less than half of the discrepancy, and the remainder lacks a known reason. The sample contains around 200,000 clones, around 88% of them found a single time. In total, the top ten clones hold 5.6% of the sample. What was sequenced was PBMCs or T cells enriched from blood (not recorded which). These receptors all stem from a man aged 35 to 55 with acute COVID-19.

The rearrangement links TRBV5-1 to TRBJ1-5; weak D call: TRBD1 (6 bases). V was trimmed by 1 base and J by 3 bases, leaving 11 bases between them. Germline values: CDR1 SGHRS, CDR2 YFSETQ. The CDR3 extends over 15 amino acids. The CDR3 sequence is CASSLLGDNNQPQHF. CDR3 DNA sequence: TGCGCCAGCAGCTTGTTGGGGGACAACAATCAGCCCCAGCATTTT.

The chain combines TRBV13 with TRBJ2-1; D is possibly TRBD2 (5 bases). Germline V CDR1 and CDR2: PRHDT, FYEKMQ (reference sequence). Trimming removed 5 bases at V and 6 bases at J, with 17 bases between. The CDR3 consists of 15 residues. The CDR3 sequence is CASSPQLTAGNEQFF. CDR3 DNA sequence: TGTGCCAGCAGCCCCCAATTGACTGCGGGCAATGAGCAGTTCTTC.

V usage is TRBV4-2 and J usage is TRBJ2-1, with TRBD2 identical over 14 bases. The CDR3 runs to 16 residues. The J segment lost 9 bases and the V segment lost 0 bases, leaving 4 bases of the junction unmatched. The V gene's germline CDR1 is LGHNA and CDR2 YNFKEQ. The CDR3 spells CASSQEGTSGSSEQFF. The CDR3 DNA reads TGTGCCAGCAGCCAAGAAGGGACTAGCGGGAGTAGTGAGCAGTTCTTC.

V gene TRBV12-2 combines with J gene TRBJ2-3; TRBD2 reflects the table's D call only, with no check against the DNA. TRBV12-2 is flagged as a pseudogene. CDR3 size: 18 residues. CDR3 sequence (DNA): TGTGCAAGTCGCTTCCTCCCGCGAGCGGCCCTTAGCACAGATACGCAGTATTTT. Encoded protein: CASRFLPRAALSTDTQYF.

This clone appeared once. J is TRBJ1-2 and V is TRBV9, with 10 bases aligning to TRBD1. CDR3 size: 13 residues. V lost 3 bases and J lost 6; bases outside the gene matches: 2. Looked up from germline, CDR1 is SGDLS and CDR2 is YYNGEE. As DNA, the CDR3 is TGTGCCAGCAGCGGTGGACAGGGGGATGGCTACACCTTC. Amino acid sequence: CASSGGQGDGYTF.

This clone has only one observation. J is TRBJ2-7 and V is TRBV20-1; 8 bases fit TRBD1. V shed 7 bases, J shed 2 bases, and the junction held 1 base outside the gene matches. Germline assignment: CDR1 DFQATT and CDR2 SNEGSKA (reference sequence). The CDR3 loop spans 11 amino acids. In DNA form, the CDR3 reads TGCAGTGTGGGACAGGCCTACGAGCAGTACTTC. It is translated as CSVGQAYEQYF.

The rearrangement links TRBV29-1 to TRBJ2-7; D might be TRBD1 (5 bases). The germline V gene encodes CDR1 SQVTM and CDR2 ANQGSEA. The CDR3 runs to 13 residues. The V and J ends lost 4 bases and 3 bases respectively, with 13 bases between them. The CDR3: CSVARVDLYEQYF. For the CDR3, the DNA is TGCAGCGTTGCCAGGGTTGACCTCTACGAGCAGTACTTC.

The chain uses TRBV19 and TRBJ1-5; 7 nucleotides agree with TRBD1. Unmatched junction bases numbered 12, after V lost 6 bases and J lost 4 bases. CDR3 length equals 16 residues. In germline, CDR1 is LNHDA, CDR2 SQIVND (reference sequence). This chain's CDR3 is CASSPTGTIGNQPQHF. The DNA of the CDR3 is TGTGCCAGTAGCCCGACAGGGACGATTGGAAATCAGCCCCAGCATTTT.

The table lists this clone with a few counts. The sample contains more than one DNA sequence encoding this CDR3. The rearrangement uses TRBV19 and TRBJ2-7; the D gene is possibly TRBD2 (5 bases). V lost 4 bases to trimming and J lost 3 bases, with 10 bases between them. Germline assignment: CDR1 LNHDA and CDR2 SQIVND (reference sequence). The CDR3 has 13 residues. The CDR3 loop reads CASSTPGSYEQYF. Here the CDR3 DNA reads TGTGCCAGTAGTACTCCGGGGAGCTACGAGCAGTACTTC.

CDR3 amino acids: CASSYLLVRDGTEAFF. CDR3 DNA sequence: TGTGCCAGCAGTTACCTTTTGGTGCGGGATGGGACTGAAGCTTTCTTT. This chain connects TRBV6-2 or TRBV6-3 to TRBJ1-1; no reliable D call. Germline CDR1 reads MNHEY; CDR2 reads SVGEGT. The CDR3 length is 16 residues. Deletions cut 2 bases from V and 5 bases from J, with 18 bases between.

In DNA form, the CDR3 reads TGCAGTGCTCCCCTATACAATGAGCAGTTCTTC. This translates into CSAPLYNEQFF. J is TRBJ2-1 and V is TRBV20-1; no clear D. The length of the CDR3 is 11 residues. V was shortened by 5 bases and J by 4 bases, with 6 bases between the two germline ends. The germline gives CDR1 DFQATT, CDR2 SNEGSKA (reference sequence).

The chain is built from TRBV19 and TRBJ1-3; D is unresolved. This CDR3 is 14 amino acids long. Trimming removed 3 bases at V and 2 bases at J, with 8 bases between. Germline V gives CDR1 LNHDA, CDR2 SQIVND (reference sequence). For the CDR3, the DNA is TGTGCCAGTAGTATCCTACCGACTGGAAACACCATATATTTT. It specifies CASSILPTGNTIYF.

The rearrangement links TRBV24-1 to TRBJ2-2; 10 nucleotides agree with TRBD2. This CDR3 is built from 16 residues. V lost 4 bases and J lost 6; bases outside the gene matches: 7. CDR1 is KGHDR and CDR2 is SFDVKD in the germline V gene. In nucleotides, the CDR3 is TGTGCCACCAGTGAGTCTAGCGGGAGAGCCGCCGGGGAGCTGTTTTTT. This encodes CATSESSGRAAGELFF.

The chain is built from TRBV7-9 and TRBJ2-1; D ambiguous. Trimming left V 10 bases short and J 1 base short, with 20 bases between. This CDR3 comprises 16 residues. CDR1 SEHNR and CDR2 FQNEAQ come from the germline V gene (reference sequence). CDR3 amino acids: CATQLLERASYNEQFF. The CDR3 nucleotides read TGTGCCACCCAACTGCTTGAGCGAGCTTCCTACAATGAGCAGTTCTTC. Complete variable domain (other parts from reference TRBV7-9 and TRBJ2-1): DTGVSQNPRHKITKRGQNVTFRCDPISEHNRLYWYRQTLGQGPEFLTYFQNEAQLEKSRLLSDRFSAERPKGSFSTLEIQRTEQGDSAMYLCATQLLERASYNEQFFGPGTRLTVL.

This clone was found once. The V gene is TRBV28, the J gene TRBJ2-5; TRBD2 agrees at 10 bases. The CDR3 length is 17 residues. From germline, CDR1 is MDHEN and CDR2 SYDVKM. J lost 5 bases, V lost 5 bases, and 14 bases had no gene match. The CDR3 here is CASSPGASGRYGETQYF. The DNA of the CDR3 is TGTGCCAGCAGTCCCGGGGCTAGCGGGAGATACGGCGAGACCCAGTACTTC.

The rearrangement joins TRBV4-3 to TRBJ1-1; D might be TRBD1 (5 bases). Per the germline V gene, CDR1 is LGHNA and CDR2 is YSLEER. The CDR3 contains 15 residues. Trimming removed 1 base from V and 1 base from J, with 10 bases in between. The CDR3 spells CASSQGPDRNTEAFF. The CDR3 DNA reads TGCGCCAGCAGCCAAGGACCCGACAGGAACACTGAAGCTTTCTTT.

The rearrangement uses TRBV3-1 (or the pseudogene TRBV3-2) and TRBJ1-2; no firm D call. Deletions cut 0 bases from V and 7 bases from J, with 12 bases between. The CDR3 spans 14 residues. Germline V lookup: CDR1 LGHDT, CDR2 YNNKEL (reference sequence). CDR3 sequence reads: CASSQDRRGTGYTF. DNA of the CDR3: TGTGCCAGCAGCCAAGATCGAAGAGGAACTGGCTACACCTTC.

This clone was picked up one time. The chain is built from TRBV18 and TRBJ2-1; 7 nucleotides align to TRBD2. J lost 9 bases, V lost 1 base, and 12 bases had no gene match. From germline, CDR1 is KGHSH and CDR2 LQKENI. The CDR3 runs 16 residues. In DNA form, the CDR3 reads TGTGCCAGCTCACCACAGGGGAGGGTGTTGAGCACTGAGCAGTTCTTC. The encoded protein is CASSPQGRVLSTEQFF.

The gene calls are TRBV5-1 and TRBJ2-2; TRBD1 is a possible D gene (6 bases). Trimming removed 0 bases at V and 1 base at J, with 7 bases between. The CDR3 runs to 15 residues. Germline V gene lookup returns CDR1 SGHRS and CDR2 YFSETQ. The DNA of the CDR3 is TGCGCCAGCAGCTTGGCGACAGGGAACACCGGGGAGCTGTTTTTT. It translates to CASSLATGNTGELFF.

The chain is built from TRBV4-3 and TRBJ2-5, with no clear D. This CDR3 contains 15 residues. Germline V gene data show CDR1 as LGHNA and CDR2 as YSLEER. The germline V and J ends were trimmed by 0 bases and 5 bases, with 13 bases remaining between them. CDR3 residues: CASSQDNGSWETQYF. DNA for the CDR3: TGCGCCAGCAGCCAAGATAACGGTTCCTGGGAGACCCAGTACTTC.

V and J are TRBV28 and TRBJ1-5, with D perhaps TRBD1 (6 bases). The CDR3 is made up of 12 amino acids. Deletions cut 4 bases from V and 12 bases from J, with 13 bases between. The germline CDR1 and CDR2 sequences are MDHEN and SYDVKM. The CDR3 is CASSSAGALQHF. The CDR3 DNA reads TGTGCCAGCAGTTCTGCAGGGGCCCTCCAGCATTTT.